This TCR beta chain was retrieved from a study of OX40 agonist ivuxolimab in advanced cancers. Study findings and constraints: Relatively little clonal expansion, among the lowest observed, appeared in partial responders at 0.1-3.0 mg/kg.

Sequencing was performed with immunoSEQ multiplex PCR; in TCRdb, only in-frame clones are kept and a portion is missing. The profile shows some 35,000 clones, approximately 80% of them singletons. Germline-derived CDR1 and CDR2 are SGDLS and YYNGEE. V trimming: 0 bases; J trimming: 9 bases; junction bases outside the gene matches: 10. CDR3 size: 16 residues. This clone came up once. No antigen is known for it. The sample here was CD4+ or CD8+ T cells sorted from blood, taken in a trial of the OX40 agonist ivuxolimab. The clonotype was recovered from an adult with an advanced solid tumor such as melanoma, head and neck, liver or kidney cancer. This sequence joins TRBV9 and TRBJ2-1; 9 nucleotides line up with TRBD2. As DNA, the CDR3 is TGTGCCAGCAGCGTAGGACTAGCGGAGGGTGAGGGTGAGCAGTTCTTC. Translating gives CASSVGLAEGEGEQFF.